Below, 13 T cell receptor beta chains from the same sample are listed, as sequenced in a study of cytomegalovirus exposure and HLA in healthy donors. Both 60 Vbeta primers and 13 Jbeta primers went into the PCR. The assay was immunoSEQ multiplex PCR, and TCRdb's table has in-frame clones only and misses some. The sample has approximately 160,000 clones; around 75% are singletons. Material for sequencing was PBMCs. These receptors were taken from a woman aged 50 to 60 in good health and CMV-seropositive.

This chain joins TRBV27 and TRBJ2-1; the match to TRBD1 covers 10 bases. Looked up from germline, CDR1 is MNHEY and CDR2 is SMNVEV (reference sequence). V lost 5 bases and J lost 2; bases outside the gene matches: 6. The CDR3 sequence is 16 residues long. The CDR3 loop is CASSPFGTGAYNEQFF. CDR3 DNA: TGTGCCAGCAGTCCTTTCGGGACAGGGGCCTACAATGAGCAGTTCTTC.

V usage is TRBV7-9 and J usage is TRBJ1-2; maybe TRBD1 (5 bases). CDR3 length equals 16 residues. CDR1 SEHNR and CDR2 FQNEAQ come from the germline V gene (reference sequence). Trimming shortened V by 1 base and J by 4 bases, and 16 bases separated the two germline ends. The CDR3 nucleotides read TGTGCCAGCAGCTTAGAGGCCCAGGGAGGAATCTATGGCTACACCTTC. The encoded protein is CASSLEAQGGIYGYTF.

This clone was recorded once. The CDR3 DNA is TGTGCCAGCAGCTCTAGAACTAGCGGGGACAATGAGCAGTTCTTC. It codes for CASSSRTSGDNEQFF. This chain links TRBV5-4 with TRBJ2-1; 10 nucleotides agree with TRBD2. V shed 3 bases and J 5 bases; nucleotides not matched to a gene: 5. The CDR3 sequence is 15 residues long. Per the germline V gene, CDR1 is SGHNT and CDR2 is YYREEE (reference sequence).

The chain carries TRBV5-1 and TRBJ2-7; D may be TRBD2 (5 bases). The germline V gene encodes CDR1 SGHRS and CDR2 YFSETQ. The CDR3 is 13 residues long. The V end lost 0 bases, the J end lost 4 bases, and 8 bases lay between the germline ends. CDR3 sequence reads: CASSLATGYEQYF. The CDR3 DNA sequence: TGCGCCAGCAGCTTGGCCACGGGGTACGAGCAGTACTTC. The full variable domain, with the rest looked up from reference TRBV5-1 and TRBJ2-7, is KAGVTQTPRYLIKTRGQQVTLSCSPISGHRSVSWYQQTPGQGLQFLFEYFSETQRNKGNFPGRFSGRQFSNSRSEMNVSTLELGDSALYLCASSLATGYEQYFGPGTRLTVT.

The CDR3 sequence is CASGPRRGETQYF. CDR3 in DNA: TGTGCTAGTGGTCCACGACGGGGGGAGACCCAGTACTTC. J is TRBJ2-5 and V is TRBV12-5; tentatively, D is TRBD2 (6 bases). V gave up 5 bases and J gave up 5 bases, with 12 bases separating them. CDR3 size: 13 residues. The germline gives CDR1 LGHNT, CDR2 FRNRAP.

This clone was counted between two and nine times. V usage is TRBV2 and J usage is TRBJ2-1, with D perhaps matching TRBD1 (5 bases). Germline V gene data show CDR1 as SNHLY and CDR2 as FYNNEI. Deletions cut 1 base from V and 11 bases from J, with 9 bases between. This CDR3 spans 12 amino acids. The CDR3 DNA follows: TGTGCCAGCAGTGAAGGACAGTTAAAGCAGTTCTTC. This sequence encodes CASSEGQLKQFF.

The chain recombines TRBV5-1 with TRBJ1-6; the D gene is possibly TRBD1 (6 bases). The germline V gene encodes CDR1 SGHRS and CDR2 YFSETQ. V was cut by 7 bases and J by 7 bases, with 21 bases left in between. The CDR3 totals 16 residues. CDR3 nucleotides: TGCGCCAGCTCCAAGGGGGAGGGTAAGGCGAATTCACCCCTCCACTTT. Its protein is CASSKGEGKANSPLHF.

In DNA form, the CDR3 reads TGTGCCTGGAGCCGAGAGACAGAGCAGTTCTTC. This codes for CAWSRETEQFF. The rearrangement joins TRBV30 to TRBJ2-1; no clear D. Trimming took off 3 bases at V and 10 bases at J, with 10 bases between the two ends. CDR1 is GTSNPN, CDR2 SVGIG, per germline (reference sequence). CDR3 length: 11 residues.

This clone was recorded a few times. Other DNA variants within this sample encode the same CDR3. The rearrangement links TRBV6-6 to TRBJ2-1, with D possibly being TRBD1 (6 bases). V lost 5 bases to trimming and J lost 7 bases, with 6 bases between them. This CDR3 is built from 11 residues. From germline, CDR1 is MNHNY and CDR2 SVGAGI (reference sequence). CDR3 nucleotides: TGTGCCAGCAGTAGGGGGAATGAGCAGTTCTTC. It yields the protein CASSRGNEQFF.

V is TRBV5-5 and J is TRBJ2-7; 9 nucleotides align to TRBD1. Germline-derived CDR1 and CDR2 are SGHKS and YYEKEE (reference sequence). J gave up 2 bases and V 0 bases, and 3 bases lay outside the gene matches. CDR3 length: 15 residues. CDR3 in amino acids: CASSLVGTGTYEQYF. The CDR3, as DNA: TGTGCCAGCAGCTTGGTTGGGACAGGGACCTACGAGCAGTACTTC.

CDR3 amino acids: CASRPRRGSYTEAFF. The CDR3 DNA sequence: TGTGCCAGCAGGCCTCGAAGAGGGTCCTACACTGAAGCTTTCTTT. This rearrangement joins TRBV5-5 to TRBJ1-1; D uncertain. Trimming shortened V by 5 bases and J by 3 bases, and 17 bases separated the two germline ends. The CDR3 runs to 15 residues. The germline gives CDR1 SGHKS, CDR2 YYEKEE (reference sequence).

This clone was seen only a few times. The chain uses TRBV5-6 and TRBJ1-2; D perhaps matches TRBD1 (5 bases). The CDR3 has 15 amino acids. Germline-derived CDR1 and CDR2 are SGHDT and YYEEEE. Trimming took off 0 bases at V and 1 base at J, with 10 bases between the two ends. The CDR3: CASSLAGTNNYGYTF. In DNA form, the CDR3 reads TGTGCCAGCAGCTTGGCCGGGACTAATAACTATGGCTACACCTTC.

J is TRBJ1-2 and V is TRBV29-1; D perhaps matches TRBD1 (6 bases). The CDR3 runs to 11 residues. CDR1 and CDR2 (germline): SQVTM, ANQGSEA. The V end lost 4 bases, the J end lost 5 bases, and 8 bases lay between the germline ends. As DNA, the CDR3 is TGCAGCGTTGGACAGGAGTATGGCTACACCTTC. Protein product: CSVGQEYGYTF.